These 23 T cell receptor beta chains came from one sample sequenced in a study of regulatory and conventional T cells in breast cancer. TCRdb passed the PCR reads through MiXCR, listing each CDR3 protein once. Among fewer than 20,000 distinct CDR3 sequences, approximately 35% were seen once, and the ten largest hold less than 2%. Source material: conventional T cells from blood. These receptors came from a female donor in good health.

The chain recombines TRBV28 with TRBJ1-1; D perhaps matches TRBD1 (5 bases). V was shortened by 8 bases and J by 5 bases, with 15 bases between the two germline ends. The CDR3 sequence is 13 residues long. CDR1 is MDHEN and CDR2 is SYDVKM in the germline V gene. The CDR3, as DNA: TGTGCCAGCTGGGGCCAGGGTCGGACTGAAGCTTTCTTT. This codes for CASWGQGRTEAFF.

This clonotype was recorded a few times. The chain combines TRBV14 with TRBJ2-5, with 11 bases fitting TRBD2. Trimming cost V 1 base and J 7 bases; bases outside gene matches: 2. The V gene's germline CDR1 is SGHDN and CDR2 FVKESK. The length of the CDR3 is 14 residues. CDR3 loop: CASSQGLAGRTQYF. The DNA for the CDR3 is TGTGCCAGCAGCCAAGGACTAGCGGGGAGGACCCAGTACTTC.

This clonotype was found a few times. This chain uses TRBV5-4 with TRBJ1-1, with D uncertain. This CDR3 is 13 amino acids long. The V gene lost 6 bases and the J gene lost 2 bases, with 11 bases spanning the gap. Germline V gene data show CDR1 as SGHNT and CDR2 as YYREEE (reference sequence). As DNA, the CDR3 is TGTGCCAGCAAAAGAACGGGTAACACTGAAGCTTTCTTT. Its protein is CASKRTGNTEAFF.

This clonotype was observed a handful of times. This sequence may be a read error, since a much larger clone differs from it by one base. J is TRBJ2-1 and V is TRBV20-1; 7 bases agree with TRBD1. Germline V CDR1 and CDR2: DFQATT, SNEGSKA (reference sequence). CDR3 length equals 14 residues. The junction had 7 bases not matched to a gene; V was cut back by 6 bases and J by 2 bases. CDR3 bases: TGCAGTGCCCTTGACAGGGCTACCTACAATGAGCAGTTCTTC. Its protein product is CSALDRATYNEQFF.

CDR3 sequence (DNA): TGTGCCAGCAGCAAGAGGGTAACCACTAATGAAAAACTGTTTTTT. Its protein is CASSKRVTTNEKLFF. The rearrangement uses TRBV9 and TRBJ1-4; D not certain. This CDR3 is 15 amino acids long. Germline values: CDR1 SGDLS, CDR2 YYNGEE. V lost 4 bases and J 2 bases, leaving 12 bases between the germline ends. Together with reference TRBV9 and TRBJ1-4, the CDR3 gives the full variable domain: DSGVTQTPKHLITATGQRVTLRCSPRSGDLSVYWYQQSLDQGLQFLIQYYNGEERAKGNILERFSAQQFPDLHSELNLSSLELGDSALYFCASSKRVTTNEKLFFGSGTQLSVL.

This chain connects TRBV7-8 to TRBJ2-1, with no clear D. CDR3 length: 15 residues. Trimming pared 4 bases from V and 8 bases from J, leaving 18 bases between. Germline CDR1 and CDR2: SGHVS and FQNEAQ. The CDR3 loop is CASSSSRLLRDEQFF. The CDR3 region has the DNA TGTGCCAGCAGCTCCTCCCGCCTTCTAAGGGATGAGCAGTTCTTC.

This clonotype counts as medium-sized. This chain connects TRBV5-1 to TRBJ2-3; unclear D gene. The V end was cut by 3 bases, the J end by 5 bases, with 7 bases between. The CDR3 length is 12 residues. Germline assignment: CDR1 SGHRS and CDR2 YFSETQ. The CDR3 DNA follows: TGCGCCAGCAGCTATGACGGAGATACGCAGTATTTT. Translating it yields CASSYDGDTQYF.

This clonotype was recorded a few times. V is TRBV7-6 and J is TRBJ2-7, with D possibly being TRBD2 (6 bases). The CDR3 sequence is 15 residues long. With 1 base removed from V and 0 bases from J, the gap between germline ends came to 10 bases. Per germline, CDR1 SGHVS and CDR2 FNYEAQ. CDR3 protein: CASSLGSGPSYEQYF. CDR3 bases: TGTGCCAGCAGCTTAGGTAGCGGACCCTCCTACGAGCAGTACTTC.

This clonotype has a handful of counts. The genes are TRBV29-1 and TRBJ2-7; the D gene is possibly TRBD1 (6 bases). CDR1 is SQVTM and CDR2 is ANQGSEA in the germline V gene. Trimming shortened V by 4 bases and J by 6 bases, and 13 bases separated the two germline ends. The CDR3 length is 12 residues. The CDR3 is CSVGAIGGEQYF. CDR3 coding DNA: TGCAGCGTTGGCGCTATAGGGGGCGAGCAGTACTTC.

This clonotype occurred a few times. The rearrangement joins TRBV7-8 to TRBJ1-5; D is unresolved. Germline V gene data show CDR1 as SGHVS and CDR2 as FQNEAQ. The CDR3 spans 15 residues. Trimming took off 1 base at V and 3 bases at J, with 10 bases between the two ends. CDR3 sequence (DNA): TGTGCCAGCAGCTTAGAGCACGGACCCAATCAGCCCCAGCATTTT. It specifies CASSLEHGPNQPQHF.

A word on this clonotype: Since a much larger clone is just one base distant, this may be a read error. The CDR3 loop is CSARGGRGETQYF. CDR3 bases: TGCAGTGCTAGAGGGGGCCGTGGCGAGACCCAGTACTTC. The V call is TRBV20-1, the J call TRBJ2-5; a possible D gene is TRBD1 (5 bases). The CDR3 extends over 13 amino acids. V shed 1 base and J shed 5 bases, with 11 bases lying between them. Germline CDR1 DFQATT, CDR2 SNEGSKA (reference sequence).

V gene TRBV5-1 combines with J gene TRBJ2-3; a possible D gene is TRBD1 (5 bases). CDR3 length: 15 residues. From germline, CDR1 is SGHRS and CDR2 YFSETQ. Trimming cost V 4 bases and J 0 bases, with 12 bases left between them. The CDR3 loop reads CASSIDRGSTDTQYF. The CDR3 coding sequence is TGCGCCAGCAGCATAGACAGAGGCAGCACAGATACGCAGTATTTT.

In its sample, this clonotype is medium-sized (0.01 to 0.1%). This chain joins TRBV5-1 and TRBJ1-1, with D possibly TRBD1 on 5 matching bases. Germline V gives CDR1 SGHRS, CDR2 YFSETQ. The CDR3 sequence is 15 residues long. Trimming cost V 0 bases and J 1 base, with 10 bases left between them. DNA of the CDR3: TGCGCCAGCAGCTTGGCCGGGGGAAAGAACACTGAAGCTTTCTTT. Encoded protein: CASSLAGGKNTEAFF.

The sample holds a few counts of this clonotype. The chain employs TRBV7-2 and TRBJ2-7; 7 bases are a match to TRBD2. This CDR3 spans 17 amino acids. Trimming removed 5 bases from V and 6 bases from J; junction bases left unmatched: 19. In germline, CDR1 is SGHTA, CDR2 FQGNSA. CDR3 coding DNA: TGTGCCAGCAGCGCCTCTCTACAGACTAGCTGGAGGATCGAGCAGTACTTC. Protein sequence: CASSASLQTSWRIEQYF.

A single count supports this clonotype. The chain recombines TRBV20-1 with TRBJ1-2; no clear D. Germline assignment: CDR1 DFQATT and CDR2 SNEGSKA (reference sequence). V dropped 3 bases and J dropped 5 bases, with 19 bases sitting between them. The CDR3 sequence is 15 residues long. The DNA for the CDR3 is TGCAGTGCTAGGGATATGCGCGGGGTATTGTATGGCTACACCTTC. This gives the protein CSARDMRGVLYGYTF.

The chain employs TRBV4-1 and TRBJ1-2; D may be TRBD1 (5 bases). Germline CDR1 MGHRA, CDR2 YSYEKL. This CDR3 spans 20 amino acids. Trimming pared 1 base from V and 6 bases from J, leaving 30 bases between. The CDR3 nucleotides are TGCGCCAGCAGCCAAGGCGCCCTCCGACAGAGGGAGAGGGTACGTGATGGCTACACCTTC. Its protein product is CASSQGALRQRERVRDGYTF.

This clonotype was seen at least ten times. V gene TRBV11-2 combines with J gene TRBJ2-3, with D perhaps TRBD1 or TRBD2 (6 bases each). Trimming cost V 1 base and J 2 bases, with 13 bases left between them. Germline V gene data show CDR1 as SGHAT and CDR2 as FQNNGV. This CDR3 region has 16 residues. The CDR3 sequence: CASSLAGGPTTDTQYF. The CDR3 bases are TGTGCCAGCAGCTTAGCCGGGGGCCCTACCACAGATACGCAGTATTTT.

The chain carries TRBV7-3 and TRBJ2-5, with a tentative D call TRBD1 (7 bases). The germline V gene encodes CDR1 SGHTA and CDR2 FQGTGA. This CDR3 has 16 amino acids. The V end was cut by 4 bases, the J end by 5 bases, with 20 bases between. The CDR3 sequence is CASSSGATGRHETQYF. The DNA for the CDR3 is TGTGCCAGCAGCTCGGGAGCGACAGGGAGGCACGAGACCCAGTACTTC.

This clonotype was recorded a few times. The genes are TRBV6-5 and TRBJ2-7; D is possibly TRBD1 (5 bases). The CDR3 has 17 amino acids. Per germline, CDR1 MNHEY and CDR2 SVGAGI. V was clipped by 1 base and J by 0 bases, with 16 bases between them. The CDR3, as DNA: TGTGCCAGCAGTTACTTTCAGGGCCCCCCGGGCTCCTACGAGCAGTACTTC. This gives the protein CASSYFQGPPGSYEQYF.

This clonotype rates as medium-sized. V gene TRBV5-1 combines with J gene TRBJ2-1; possibly TRBD2 for D (5 bases). The germline V gene encodes CDR1 SGHRS and CDR2 YFSETQ. CDR3 length equals 15 residues. V was cut by 4 bases and J by 3 bases, with 14 bases left in between. The CDR3 region is CASSLLGADYNEQFF. CDR3 DNA sequence: TGCGCCAGCAGCCTACTAGGAGCGGACTACAATGAGCAGTTCTTC.

The rearrangement links TRBV19 to TRBJ1-4; 7 bases match TRBD1. The V and J ends lost 7 bases and 8 bases, in that order; junction bases with no gene match: 7. Germline CDR1 and CDR2: LNHDA and SQIVND (reference sequence). This CDR3 region has 13 residues. DNA of the CDR3: TGTGCCAGTAAAGGGGGCATGAACGAAAAACTGTTTTTT. Amino acids: CASKGGMNEKLFF.

V and J are TRBV12-3 or TRBV12-4 and TRBJ2-5, with 7 nucleotides matching TRBD2. The CDR3 is 12 residues long. After removal of 5 bases from V and 4 bases from J, the junction contained 1 base not matched to a gene. The CDR3 spells CASSGEGETQYF. The CDR3 DNA reads TGTGCCAGCAGTGGGGAGGGAGAGACCCAGTACTTC.

This clonotype has more than one count but fewer than ten. The V call is TRBV30, the J call TRBJ2-1, with D possibly being TRBD1 (6 bases). CDR3 length: 15 amino acids. Germline CDR1 GTSNPN, CDR2 SVGIG (reference sequence). V dropped 0 bases and J dropped 9 bases, with 18 bases sitting between them. The chain's CDR3 is CAWSVQLQGTSEQFF. CDR3 sequence (DNA): TGTGCCTGGAGTGTGCAACTACAGGGAACAAGTGAGCAGTTCTTC.